This TCR beta chain derives from a study of T cells in women clearing cervical HPV infection. In the study overall: Controls gave blood once infection was undetectable; cases at lesion identification.

The CDR3 sequence is 14 residues long. Germline values: CDR1 WNHNN, CDR2 SYGVQD (reference sequence). Trimming cost V 7 bases and J 3 bases; bases outside gene matches: 6. Clones were sequenced by immunoSEQ multiplex PCR, and TCRdb holds only the in-frame ones, with some missing. The table for this sample gives about 23,000 clones. As for this clone: The read terminates 3 residues ahead of where the CDR3 ends, so the germline J gene completes it.

The sequencing input was blood buffy coat. This clonotype originated in a woman aged 18 to 69 with a cervical HPV16 infection that either progressed to CIN3+ or cleared (not recorded which). The rearrangement uses TRBV10-1 and TRBJ2-3; 8 bases align to TRBD1. The CDR3 sequence is CASTGQGGTDTQYF. The sequenced CDR3 bases are TGCGCCAGCACTGGACAGGGAGGTACAGATACG.